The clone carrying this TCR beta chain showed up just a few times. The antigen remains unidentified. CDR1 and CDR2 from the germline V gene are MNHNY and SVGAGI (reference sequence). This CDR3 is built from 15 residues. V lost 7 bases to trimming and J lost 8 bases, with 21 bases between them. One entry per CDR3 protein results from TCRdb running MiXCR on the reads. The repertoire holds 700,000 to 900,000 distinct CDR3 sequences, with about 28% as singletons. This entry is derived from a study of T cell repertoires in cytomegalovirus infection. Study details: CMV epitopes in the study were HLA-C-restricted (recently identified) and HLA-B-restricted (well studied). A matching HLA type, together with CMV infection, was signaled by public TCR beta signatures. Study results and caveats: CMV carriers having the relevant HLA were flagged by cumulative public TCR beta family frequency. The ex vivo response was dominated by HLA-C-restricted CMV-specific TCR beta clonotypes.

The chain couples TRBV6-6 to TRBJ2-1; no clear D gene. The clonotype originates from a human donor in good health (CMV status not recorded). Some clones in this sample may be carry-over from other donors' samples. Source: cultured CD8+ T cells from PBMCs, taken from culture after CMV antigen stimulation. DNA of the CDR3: TGTGCCAGCACTGGGTGGCCGAAGATAGGCGATGAGCAGTTCTTC. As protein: CASTGWPKIGDEQFF.